A single sample is the source of the 32 T cell receptor beta chains below, sequenced in a study of CD8 T cells in ankylosing spondylitis. Study-level findings and limits: Apparently characteristic of ankylosing spondylitis blood was a TCR beta motif (eight highly homologous variants).

Their target antigens are unknown. TCRdb reprocessed the 5' RACE reads via MiXCR and lists one record per CDR3 protein. The repertoire holds a few hundred thousand distinct CDR3 sequences, with roughly 13% as singletons. The sequenced sample was blood, either unsorted or a sorted T cell fraction (not recorded which). All receptors derive from a male donor with ankylosing spondylitis.

This clonotype was observed a few times. V usage is TRBV7-2 and J usage is TRBJ2-5; D is perhaps TRBD2 (5 bases). This CDR3 is built from 14 residues. The V end lost 4 bases, the J end lost 5 bases, and 14 bases lay between the germline ends. Germline-derived CDR1 and CDR2 are SGHTA and FQGNSA. The CDR3 protein is CASSWVARGETQYF. DNA for the CDR3: TGTGCCAGCAGCTGGGTCGCTCGAGGGGAGACCCAGTACTTC.

This clonotype was observed a few times. This rearrangement joins TRBV4-1 to TRBJ1-4; 7 nucleotides match TRBD1. Per the germline V gene, CDR1 is MGHRA and CDR2 is YSYEKL. CDR3 length: 16 residues. Germline trimming cut 1 base from V and 5 bases from J; bases unmatched to any gene: 7. DNA for the CDR3: TGCGCCAGCAGCCAAGCACCCTCGGGACAGAATGAAAAACTGTTTTTT. Protein: CASSQAPSGQNEKLFF.

The chain links TRBV12-3 or TRBV12-4 to TRBJ2-1; D remains ambiguous. The V end was cut by 0 bases, the J end by 10 bases, with 10 bases between. CDR3 length: 13 residues. CDR3: CASSLAPRPEQFF. CDR3 sequence (DNA): TGTGCCAGCAGTTTAGCGCCTAGGCCGGAGCAGTTCTTC.

The rearrangement joins TRBV7-9 to TRBJ1-2, with D perhaps matching TRBD1 (5 bases). The V and J ends lost 5 bases and 3 bases respectively, with 22 bases between them. This CDR3 region has 17 residues. Germline CDR1 is SEHNR and CDR2 is FQNEAQ (reference sequence). CDR3 loop: CASSTRRDRALDYGYTF. The CDR3 DNA is TGTGCCAGCAGCACACGGCGGGACCGGGCGTTGGACTATGGCTACACCTTC. The full variable domain, its missing parts supplied by reference TRBV7-9 and TRBJ1-2, is DTGVSQNPRHKITKRGQNVTFRCDPISEHNRLYWYRQTLGQGPEFLTYFQNEAQLEKSRLLSDRFSAERPKGSFSTLEIQRTEQGDSAMYLCASSTRRDRALDYGYTFGSGTRLTVV.

This clonotype was counted only a few times. The chain carries TRBV11-3 and TRBJ2-5; 10 bases fit TRBD2. The germline V gene has CDR1 SGHNT and CDR2 YENEEA. The J segment lost 2 bases and the V segment lost 3 bases, leaving 6 bases of the junction unmatched. CDR3 length equals 16 residues. In DNA, the CDR3 is TGTGCCAGCAGCTTCTCCGGGACTAGCGATCAAGAGACCCAGTACTTC. Translated: CASSFSGTSDQETQYF.

The J gene is TRBJ2-7, the V gene TRBV15; maybe TRBD1 (5 bases). V dropped 0 bases and J dropped 2 bases, with 8 bases sitting between them. This CDR3 is built from 14 residues. Germline V gives CDR1 LNHNV, CDR2 YYDKDF (reference sequence). CDR3 bases: TGTGCCACCAGCAGAGAGCAGGGTCCCTACGAGCAGTACTTC. Encoded protein: CATSREQGPYEQYF.

This clonotype was counted only a few times. This chain's CDR3 is CASRDSLNTEAFF. As DNA, the CDR3 is TGTGCCAGCAGGGACAGTCTGAACACTGAAGCTTTCTTT. V and J are TRBV2 and TRBJ1-1; D perhaps matches TRBD1 (6 bases). CDR1 and CDR2 (germline): SNHLY, FYNNEI. V was pared by 6 bases and J by 0 bases, with 8 bases between. The CDR3 length is 13 residues. Filled out from reference TRBV2 and TRBJ1-1, the complete variable domain reads EPEVTQTPSHQVTQMGQEVILRCVPISNHLYFYWYRQILGQKVEFLVSFYNNEISEKSEIFDDQFSVERPDGSNFTLKIRSTKLEDSAMYFCASRDSLNTEAFFGQGTRLTVV.

This clonotype was detected ten times or more. J is TRBJ1-2 and V is TRBV12-3 or TRBV12-4; D is ambiguous. The CDR3 extends over 14 amino acids. Trimming shortened V by 5 bases and J by 2 bases, and 12 bases separated the two germline ends. The CDR3 spells CASSLGLSNYGYTF. The CDR3 nucleotides are TGTGCCAGCAGTCTAGGACTGAGCAACTATGGCTACACCTTC.

This clonotype has a handful of counts. The J gene is TRBJ2-3, the V gene TRBV4-1; perhaps TRBD2 as D (5 bases). V was trimmed by 2 bases and J by 11 bases, leaving 20 bases between them. In germline, CDR1 is MGHRA, CDR2 YSYEKL. The CDR3 is 15 residues long. The CDR3 coding sequence is TGCGCCAGCAGCCAAAACCCCCAGTCTGCCCGGGGGCAGTATTTT. This encodes CASSQNPQSARGQYF.

The chain joins TRBV7-9 to TRBJ2-1; 9 bases align to TRBD2. V lost 3 bases and J lost 9; bases outside the gene matches: 9. CDR1 is SEHNR and CDR2 is FQNEAQ in the germline V gene (reference sequence). CDR3 length: 15 amino acids. This chain's CDR3 is CASSFGGGRASEQFF. The CDR3 bases are TGTGCCAGCAGCTTCGGAGGCGGGAGGGCCAGTGAGCAGTTCTTC.

The chain combines TRBV6-1 with TRBJ1-2; 7 nucleotides align to TRBD1. The CDR3 covers 14 residues. Germline V gives CDR1 MNHNS, CDR2 SASEGT. V shed 2 bases, J shed 4 bases, and the junction held 4 bases outside the gene matches. Here the CDR3 reads CASSERGGFYGYTF. The CDR3 coding sequence is TGTGCCAGCAGTGAAAGAGGGGGCTTCTATGGCTACACCTTC.

This clonotype has a handful of counts. The rearrangement uses TRBV18 and TRBJ1-1; unclear D gene. CDR3 length: 11 amino acids. V was shortened by 5 bases and J by 9 bases, with 10 bases between the two germline ends. The germline gives CDR1 KGHSH, CDR2 LQKENI. The CDR3 is CASSTGSQAFF. The CDR3 nucleotides are TGTGCCAGCTCAACGGGGTCACAAGCTTTCTTT.

This clonotype occurred a few times. For the CDR3, the DNA is TGCAGTGCTGGACAACTCCGGGAGCCCAACAATGAGCAGTTCTTC. Translation: CSAGQLREPNNEQFF. The V and J genes are TRBV20-1 and TRBJ2-1, with D perhaps TRBD2 (6 bases). Germline V gene data show CDR1 as DFQATT and CDR2 as SNEGSKA (reference sequence). The CDR3 has 15 residues. V dropped 5 bases and J dropped 5 bases, with 19 bases sitting between them.

This clonotype has only a few counts. This chain uses TRBV6-1 with TRBJ1-4; D might be TRBD1 (5 bases). The CDR3 is 14 amino acids. The germline V gene has CDR1 MNHNS and CDR2 SASEGT. Deletions cut 5 bases from V and 5 bases from J, with 12 bases between. The CDR3 is CASSRDRRNEKLFF. CDR3 nucleotide sequence: TGTGCCAGCAGTAGGGACCGACGGAATGAAAAACTGTTTTTT.

This clonotype was counted many times. The genes are TRBV20-1 and TRBJ2-7, with a tentative D call TRBD2 (7 bases). V lost 6 bases, J lost 2 bases, and 14 bases lay in between. Germline CDR1 reads DFQATT; CDR2 reads SNEGSKA (reference sequence). The length of the CDR3 is 13 residues. CDR3 nucleotide sequence: TGCAGTGCAAAACAGGGAGGGGCCTACGAGCAGTACTTC. It codes for CSAKQGGAYEQYF.

This clonotype was observed a few times. The chain is built from TRBV7-6 and TRBJ2-1; 7 bases line up with TRBD2. Germline lookup yields CDR1 SGHVS and CDR2 FNYEAQ. Germline trimming cut 5 bases from V and 6 bases from J; bases unmatched to any gene: 7. This CDR3 is 14 amino acids long. DNA for the CDR3: TGTGCCAGCAGCCCAGCCGGGACTATCAATGAGCAGTTCTTC. This encodes CASSPAGTINEQFF.

This chain connects TRBV28 to TRBJ2-7; D not certain. Trimming pared 2 bases from V and 2 bases from J, leaving 10 bases between. Germline V lookup: CDR1 MDHEN, CDR2 SYDVKM. This CDR3 has 14 amino acids. CDR3 DNA sequence: TGTGCCAGCAGTTTACGTGGGATGACCTACGAGCAGTACTTC. Its translation is CASSLRGMTYEQYF.

The sample holds a few counts of this clonotype. The V gene is TRBV4-1, the J gene TRBJ1-5; 7 nucleotides match TRBD1. CDR1 and CDR2 from the germline V gene are MGHRA and YSYEKL. The CDR3 totals 15 residues. The V segment lost 6 bases and the J segment 5 bases; nucleotides outside the gene matches: 10. CDR3 amino acids: CASSDRVFGDQPQHF. CDR3 DNA: TGCGCCAGCAGTGACAGGGTTTTCGGCGATCAGCCCCAGCATTTT.

The V call is TRBV27, the J call TRBJ1-2, with 8 bases that match TRBD1. V trimming: 5 bases; J trimming: 11 bases; junction bases outside the gene matches: 22. Germline V gene lookup returns CDR1 MNHEY and CDR2 SMNVEV (reference sequence). This CDR3 is built from 17 residues. The CDR3 loop reads CASSPGTGNRLRQGYTF. As DNA, the CDR3 is TGTGCCAGCAGTCCGGGGACAGGCAACCGACTTAGGCAGGGATACACCTTC.

The chain joins TRBV3-1 to TRBJ1-1; 7 nucleotides agree with TRBD1. The CDR3 extends over 15 amino acids. Germline-derived CDR1 and CDR2 are LGHDT and YNNKEL (reference sequence). The V and J ends lost 3 bases and 2 bases, in that order; junction bases with no gene match: 6. CDR3 region: CASSQSDRANTEAFF. CDR3 sequence (DNA): TGTGCCAGCAGCCAGTCAGACAGGGCAAACACTGAAGCTTTCTTT.

This clonotype was counted a few times. Possible read error: a much larger clone is one base away. The chain carries TRBV5-1 and TRBJ1-1, with 7 bases lining up with TRBD1. From germline, CDR1 is SGHRS and CDR2 YFSETQ. J was trimmed by 1 base and V by 3 bases; bases with no gene match: 3. The CDR3 consists of 14 residues. The CDR3 nucleotides read TGCGCCAGCAGCTCGGACAGGCCGAACACTGAAGCTTTCTTT. This encodes CASSSDRPNTEAFF.

The chain uses TRBV6-6 and TRBJ2-1; no firm D call. CDR1 is MNHNY, CDR2 SVGAGI, per germline (reference sequence). Trimming removed 0 bases at V and 3 bases at J, with 3 bases between. CDR3 size: 13 residues. CDR3 in amino acids: CASSYSSYNEQFF. The CDR3, as DNA: TGTGCCAGCAGTTACTCGAGCTACAATGAGCAGTTCTTC.

The chain has TRBV4-1 and TRBJ1-3; 7 positions match TRBD1. CDR1 is MGHRA and CDR2 is YSYEKL in the germline V gene. This CDR3 comprises 15 residues. V lost 1 base and J lost 0; bases outside the gene matches: 0. The CDR3 loop is CASSQGTGSGNTIYF. The CDR3 bases are TGCGCCAGCAGCCAAGGGACAGGCTCTGGAAACACCATATATTTT.

This clonotype was seen a handful of times. The V gene is TRBV12-3 or TRBV12-4, the J gene TRBJ2-3; 8 bases align to TRBD2. This CDR3 is built from 14 residues. J lost 6 bases, V lost 8 bases, and 10 bases had no gene match. CDR3 DNA sequence: TGTGCCAGCCGAGAACTAGCGGTAGGCGATACGCAGTATTTT. As protein: CASRELAVGDTQYF.

The V and J genes are TRBV7-9 and TRBJ2-7; 7 positions match TRBD1. This CDR3 is 16 amino acids long. V gave up 5 bases and J gave up 3 bases; unmatched junction bases: 13. Germline lookup yields CDR1 SEHNR and CDR2 FQNEAQ (reference sequence). The CDR3 reads CASSALQGPNFYEQYF. The CDR3, as DNA: TGTGCCAGCAGCGCATTACAGGGGCCCAACTTCTACGAGCAGTACTTC.

This chain joins TRBV14 and TRBJ2-3; unclear D gene. The CDR3 extends over 14 amino acids. The V gene's germline CDR1 is SGHDN and CDR2 FVKESK. V lost 4 bases and J lost 2, with 10 bases in between. In DNA, the CDR3 is TGTGCCAGCAGCCCTGACTTCAACACAGATACGCAGTATTTT. This gives the protein CASSPDFNTDTQYF.

This chain links TRBV27 with TRBJ1-2; 10 bases are a match to TRBD1. The germline CDR1 and CDR2 sequences are MNHEY and SMNVEV (reference sequence). Losses at the gene ends were 5 bases for V and 5 bases for J; bases not matched to a gene: 5. This CDR3 is built from 14 residues. The chain's CDR3 is CASSGGQGGYGYTF. The DNA for the CDR3 is TGTGCCAGCAGTGGAGGACAGGGGGGATATGGCTACACCTTC.

This clonotype was detected only a few times. In DNA form, the CDR3 reads TGTGCCAGCAGTTTTGGGAGGGGAGTTTCCTATGGCTACACCTTC. Protein sequence: CASSFGRGVSYGYTF. The chain couples TRBV12-3 or TRBV12-4 to TRBJ1-2, with D perhaps TRBD1 (5 bases). V was clipped by 3 bases and J by 4 bases, with 15 bases between them. The CDR3 has 15 residues.

The chain joins TRBV12-3 or TRBV12-4 to TRBJ2-1; 10 bases line up with TRBD2. With V trimmed by 3 bases and J by 14 bases, 7 bases remained unmatched. CDR3 length equals 13 residues. CDR3 nucleotides: TGTGCCAGCAGTTTGGTTCTAGCGGGAGTTGAGTTCTTC. Protein product: CASSLVLAGVEFF.

This sequence joins TRBV5-1 and TRBJ2-3, with TRBD2 matching 12 bases. J lost 5 bases, V lost 5 bases, and 9 bases had no gene match. CDR1 and CDR2 (germline): SGHRS, YFSETQ. This CDR3 contains 16 residues. This CDR3 is CASSPRSSGGGDTQYF. The CDR3 DNA follows: TGCGCCAGCAGTCCCCGATCTAGCGGGGGGGGAGATACGCAGTATTTT.

This clonotype was observed a handful of times. The chain recombines TRBV20-1 with TRBJ2-3; 10 bases line up with TRBD2. Germline trimming cut 5 bases from V and 4 bases from J; bases unmatched to any gene: 6. The CDR3 spans 14 residues. CDR1 is DFQATT, CDR2 SNEGSKA, per germline (reference sequence). The CDR3 DNA reads as TGCAGTGCTGGGTCTAGCGGGAGACCAGATACGCAGTATTTT. This gives the protein CSAGSSGRPDTQYF.

The rearrangement links TRBV5-5 to TRBJ2-5; TRBD1 matches at 9 bases. CDR1 SGHKS and CDR2 YYEKEE come from the germline V gene (reference sequence). With 3 bases clipped from V and 3 bases from J, the junction kept 3 bases outside the gene matches. CDR3 size: 14 residues. The CDR3 is CASSYRTGEETQYF. The CDR3 region has the DNA TGTGCCAGCAGCTATCGGACAGGGGAAGAGACCCAGTACTTC.